One sample yielded the 22 T cell receptor beta chains listed below, sequenced in a study of CD8 T cells in Susac syndrome. An input of 0.5 to 1 ug of RNA was subjected to reverse transcription using random hexamers. Using its own MiXCR run on the immunoSEQ multiplex PCR reads, TCRdb lists one record per CDR3 protein. Here the sample spans about 440,000 distinct CDR3 sequences, 75% to 90% being singletons. The source material was CD8+ T cells from PBMCs. Receptors originate from a human donor with multiple sclerosis.

The gene calls are TRBV6-1 and TRBJ2-3; D is uncertain. Trimming removed 2 bases at V and 2 bases at J, with 11 bases between. Germline V gene lookup returns CDR1 MNHNS and CDR2 SASEGT. This CDR3 is 15 amino acids long. CDR3 DNA sequence: TGTGCCAGCAGTGAACTGGGTTGGGCCACAGATACGCAGTATTTT. It is translated as CASSELGWATDTQYF.

This chain joins TRBV3-1 and TRBJ2-7, with 15 bases that match TRBD2. CDR3 size: 17 residues. V trimming: 4 bases; J trimming: 7 bases; junction bases outside the gene matches: 11. Germline assignment: CDR1 LGHDT and CDR2 YNNKEL (reference sequence). This CDR3 reads CASSPRLGLAGGGEQYF. CDR3 coding DNA: TGTGCCAGCAGCCCGCGCTTGGGACTAGCGGGAGGAGGTGAGCAGTACTTC.

The chain uses TRBV24-1 and TRBJ2-1; 8 bases are a match to TRBD2. With V trimmed by 0 bases and J by 10 bases, 1 base remained unmatched. CDR3 length: 13 amino acids. CDR1 is KGHDR, CDR2 SFDVKD, per germline. CDR3 residues: CATSDLRGGEQFF. CDR3 coding DNA: TGTGCCACCAGTGATTTGCGGGGGGGGGAGCAGTTCTTC.

The V and J genes are TRBV7-8 and TRBJ1-1, with 8 bases aligning to TRBD1. Trimming took 3 bases from V and 11 from J; bases not matched to a gene: 2. The germline V gene encodes CDR1 SGHVS and CDR2 FQNEAQ. The length of the CDR3 is 11 residues. DNA for the CDR3: TGTGCCAGCAGCTTTGACAGGGGTGCTTTCTTT. It codes for CASSFDRGAFF.

CDR3 loop: CASSRRDREIPGAYEQYF. CDR3 nucleotide sequence: TGTGCCAGCAGCCGCCGGGACAGGGAGATTCCCGGCGCCTACGAGCAGTACTTC. The V gene is TRBV7-9, the J gene TRBJ2-7; 9 nucleotides agree with TRBD1. The V and J ends lost 5 bases and 2 bases, in that order; junction bases with no gene match: 16. The germline V gene has CDR1 SEHNR and CDR2 FQNEAQ (reference sequence). The CDR3 runs 18 residues.

The chain combines TRBV10-1 with TRBJ1-1, with D unclear. The CDR3 has 13 residues. V was shortened by 0 bases and J by 8 bases, with 10 bases between the two germline ends. Looked up from germline, CDR1 is WNHNN and CDR2 is SYGVQD (reference sequence). CDR3 bases: TGCGCCAGCAGTGAGTCGCCGGGGTTCGAAGCTTTCTTT. It is translated as CASSESPGFEAFF.

V is TRBV19 and J is TRBJ2-1; D is possibly TRBD1 (5 bases). V lost 3 bases and J 8 bases, leaving 8 bases between the germline ends. The germline V gene has CDR1 LNHDA and CDR2 SQIVND (reference sequence). The CDR3 contains 12 residues. The CDR3 is CASSIDSHEQFF. The DNA of the CDR3 is TGTGCCAGTAGTATTGACAGTCATGAGCAGTTCTTC.

V and J are TRBV30 and TRBJ1-1; TRBD1 agrees at 9 bases. CDR3 length: 13 residues. Germline CDR1 and CDR2: GTSNPN and SVGIG (reference sequence). With V trimmed by 4 bases and J by 9 bases, 9 bases remained unmatched. CDR3 in amino acids: CAWTDPNRGQAFF. CDR3 DNA sequence: TGTGCCTGGACCGACCCGAACAGGGGGCAAGCTTTCTTT.

The chain combines TRBV11-2 with TRBJ2-1; 10 nucleotides line up with TRBD2. The length of the CDR3 is 14 residues. The V segment lost 1 base and the J segment 9 bases; nucleotides outside the gene matches: 3. Germline CDR1 SGHAT, CDR2 FQNNGV. This CDR3 is CASSLGLAGVEQFF. The CDR3, as DNA: TGTGCCAGCAGCTTAGGCCTAGCGGGGGTTGAGCAGTTCTTC.

This chain connects TRBV6-1 to TRBJ2-5, with 11 bases identical to TRBD2. The V gene's germline CDR1 is MNHNS and CDR2 SASEGT. The CDR3 spans 14 residues. Germline trimming cut 6 bases from V and 5 bases from J; bases unmatched to any gene: 5. CDR3 sequence (DNA): TGTGCCAGCAGGATTAGCGGGGGGGCTGAGACCCAGTACTTC. Its translation is CASRISGGAETQYF.

J is TRBJ2-1 and V is TRBV30, with D possibly TRBD1 on 5 matching bases. The CDR3 has 14 residues. V shed 2 bases and J shed 4 bases, with 12 bases lying between them. Germline V CDR1 and CDR2: GTSNPN, SVGIG (reference sequence). CDR3 loop: CAWSRDSTYNEQFF. CDR3 DNA: TGTGCCTGGAGTAGAGACAGTACATACAATGAGCAGTTCTTC. The whole variable domain, filled in from reference TRBV30 and TRBJ2-1, reads SQTIHQWPATLVQPVGSPLSLECTVEGTSNPNLYWYRQAAGRGLQLLFYSVGIGQISSEVPQNLSASRPQDRQFILSSKKLLLSDSGFYLCAWSRDSTYNEQFFGPGTRLTVL.

The J gene is TRBJ2-7, the V gene TRBV27; a weak D match, TRBD1 (6 bases). The CDR3 totals 14 residues. The germline CDR1 and CDR2 sequences are MNHEY and SMNVEV (reference sequence). Trimming took 8 bases from V and 2 from J, leaving 16 bases between them. The CDR3 coding sequence is TGTGCCAGCCTCAGCCTTGGACAGCCCTACGAGCAGTACTTC. Translated, it gives CASLSLGQPYEQYF.

This clonotype was counted a single time. This chain connects TRBV27 to TRBJ1-5, with unresolved D. CDR3 length: 13 amino acids. From germline, CDR1 is MNHEY and CDR2 SMNVEV (reference sequence). The ends were cut back, 6 bases at V and 5 bases at J, with 11 bases in the middle. The chain's CDR3 is CASRPLPYQPQHF. CDR3 nucleotide sequence: TGTGCCAGCAGACCTCTCCCTTATCAGCCCCAGCATTTT.

This chain connects TRBV5-4 to TRBJ2-2; TRBD1 matches 9 bases. Germline loops: CDR1 SGHNT, CDR2 YYREEE (reference sequence). V lost 0 bases and J lost 5; bases outside the gene matches: 8. The CDR3 is 17 amino acids. Here the CDR3 reads CASSLGAGTGRTGELFF. The CDR3 DNA reads as TGTGCCAGCAGCTTGGGGGCCGGGACAGGGAGGACCGGGGAGCTGTTTTTT.

The chain employs TRBV2 and TRBJ2-3, with D maybe TRBD2 (6 bases). CDR1 SNHLY and CDR2 FYNNEI come from the germline V gene. V lost 3 bases to trimming and J lost 3 bases, with 16 bases between them. This CDR3 has 16 amino acids. DNA of the CDR3: TGTGCCAGCAGTGAGACCGGGACTGAGACTACAGATACGCAGTATTTT. It yields the protein CASSETGTETTDTQYF.

The CDR3 DNA sequence: TGTGCCAGCCCGAGAATAGGGGAGAACACTGAAGCTTTCTTT. This sequence encodes CASPRIGENTEAFF. The chain combines TRBV2 with TRBJ1-1, with D possibly being TRBD1 (5 bases). V was shortened by 8 bases and J by 1 base, with 14 bases between the two germline ends. The CDR3 has 14 amino acids. Germline V gene sequence: CDR1 SNHLY, CDR2 FYNNEI.

The V call is TRBV4-1, the J call TRBJ2-2; perhaps TRBD1 as D (5 bases). V dropped 1 base and J dropped 4 bases, with 10 bases sitting between them. The CDR3 loop spans 15 amino acids. CDR1 is MGHRA, CDR2 YSYEKL, per germline. CDR3 in amino acids: CASSQVRGSTGELFF. The CDR3, as DNA: TGCGCCAGCAGCCAAGTAAGGGGCAGCACCGGGGAGCTGTTTTTT.

The chain has TRBV5-1 and TRBJ2-2; TRBD1 is a possible D gene (5 bases). The germline gives CDR1 SGHRS, CDR2 YFSETQ. This CDR3 comprises 13 residues. V was shortened by 4 bases and J by 5 bases, with 9 bases between the two germline ends. The CDR3 DNA is TGCGCCAGCAGCACGCAGGGTACCGGGGAGCTGTTTTTT. Encoded protein: CASSTQGTGELFF.

The genes are TRBV2 and TRBJ2-3; D perhaps matches TRBD2 (6 bases). The CDR3 extends over 16 amino acids. V gave up 1 base and J gave up 6 bases, with 17 bases separating them. The germline gives CDR1 SNHLY, CDR2 FYNNEI. CDR3 sequence: CASSEGSRGFRDTQYF. For the CDR3, the DNA is TGTGCCAGCAGTGAAGGGTCTCGGGGGTTCAGGGATACGCAGTATTTT.

This clonotype has a single count. The rearrangement links TRBV28 to TRBJ1-5; D is ambiguous. V dropped 3 bases and J dropped 9 bases, with 6 bases sitting between them. The CDR3 sequence is 11 residues long. Germline V gene sequence: CDR1 MDHEN, CDR2 SYDVKM. CDR3 in amino acids: CASSFEGPQHF. For the CDR3, the DNA is TGTGCCAGCAGTTTTGAGGGGCCCCAGCATTTT.

This chain uses TRBV3-1 with TRBJ2-3, with D possibly called TRBD1 or TRBD2 (5 bases each). Germline-derived CDR1 and CDR2 are LGHDT and YNNKEL (reference sequence). Trimming removed 0 bases at V and 2 bases at J, with 6 bases between. The CDR3 covers 14 residues. In DNA, the CDR3 is TGTGCCAGCAGCCAAGACGGGGCCACAGATACGCAGTATTTT. This translates into CASSQDGATDTQYF.

This clonotype appeared a single time. The chain combines TRBV4-1 with TRBJ1-2; 7 bases line up with TRBD1. The length of the CDR3 is 15 residues. Germline V gene lookup returns CDR1 MGHRA and CDR2 YSYEKL. V dropped 7 bases and J dropped 0; count of bases not matched to a gene: 8. CDR3 sequence reads: CASTYVRGPNYGYTF. CDR3 DNA: TGCGCCAGCACGTATGTTAGGGGGCCTAACTATGGCTACACCTTC.